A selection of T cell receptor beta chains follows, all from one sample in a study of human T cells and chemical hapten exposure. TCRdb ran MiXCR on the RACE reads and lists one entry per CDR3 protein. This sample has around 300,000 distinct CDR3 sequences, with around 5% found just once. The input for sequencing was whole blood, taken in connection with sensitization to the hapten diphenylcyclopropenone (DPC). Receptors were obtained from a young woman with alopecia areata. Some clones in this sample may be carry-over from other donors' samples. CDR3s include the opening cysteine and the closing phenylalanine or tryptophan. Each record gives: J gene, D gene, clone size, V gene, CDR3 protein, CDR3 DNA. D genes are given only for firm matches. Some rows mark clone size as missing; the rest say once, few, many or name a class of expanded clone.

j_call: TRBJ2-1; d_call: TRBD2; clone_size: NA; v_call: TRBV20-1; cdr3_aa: CSARDLTGGYNEQFF; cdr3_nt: TGCAGTGCTAGAGATTTAACGGGGGGGTATAATGAGCAGTTCTTC
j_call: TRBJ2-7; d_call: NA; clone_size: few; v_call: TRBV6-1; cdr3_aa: CASSWRYHEQYF; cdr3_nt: TGTGCCAGCAGTTGGAGGTACCACGAGCAGTACTTC
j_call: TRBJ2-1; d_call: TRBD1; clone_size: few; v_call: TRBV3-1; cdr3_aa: CASSQEDRGNNEQFF; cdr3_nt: TGTGCCAGCAGCCAAGAGGACAGGGGAAACAATGAGCAGTTCTTC
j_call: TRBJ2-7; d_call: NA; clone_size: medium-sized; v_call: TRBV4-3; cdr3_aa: CASSQVADLSYEQYF; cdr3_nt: TGCGCCAGCAGCCAAGTTGCGGACCTCTCCTACGAGCAGTACTTC
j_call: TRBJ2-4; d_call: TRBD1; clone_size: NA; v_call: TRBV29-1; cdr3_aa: CSVEGVVGQGNIQYF; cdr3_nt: TGCAGCGTTGAAGGGGTGGTAGGACAGGGGAACATTCAGTACTTC
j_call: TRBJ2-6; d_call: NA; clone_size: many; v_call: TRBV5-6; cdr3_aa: CASSRISGANVLTF; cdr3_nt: TGTGCCAGCAGCAGGATCTCTGGGGCCAACGTCCTGACTTTC
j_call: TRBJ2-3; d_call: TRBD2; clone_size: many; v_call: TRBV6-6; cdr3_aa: CASNLAASTDTQYF; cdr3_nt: TGTGCCAGCAATCTAGCGGCCTCCACAGATACGCAGTATTTT
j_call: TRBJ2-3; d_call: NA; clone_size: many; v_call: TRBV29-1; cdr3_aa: CSVDKGLRITDTQYF; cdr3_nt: TGCAGCGTTGACAAGGGACTCAGAATCACAGATACGCAGTATTTT
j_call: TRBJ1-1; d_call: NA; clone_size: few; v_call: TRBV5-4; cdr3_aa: CASSSTGRGDTEAFF; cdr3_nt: TGTGCCAGCAGCTCGACGGGACGAGGGGACACTGAAGCTTTCTTT
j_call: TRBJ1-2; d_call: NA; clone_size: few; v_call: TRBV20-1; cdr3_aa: CSARSGANYGYTF; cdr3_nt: TGCAGTGCTAGGAGCGGGGCGAACTATGGCTACACCTTC
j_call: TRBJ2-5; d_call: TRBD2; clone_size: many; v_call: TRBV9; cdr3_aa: CASSVGLAGGSTTQETQYF; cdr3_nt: TGTGCCAGCAGCGTAGGGCTAGCGGGGGGTTCGACCACTCAAGAGACCCAGTACTTC
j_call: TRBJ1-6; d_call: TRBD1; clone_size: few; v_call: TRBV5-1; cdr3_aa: CASSLSLHKTGNSPLHF; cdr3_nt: TGCGCCAGCAGCTTGTCCCTCCATAAGACAGGGAATTCACCCCTCCACTTT
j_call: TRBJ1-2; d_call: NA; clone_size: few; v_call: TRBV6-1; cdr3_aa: CASSEAPLFYGYTF; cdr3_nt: TGTGCCAGCAGTGAAGCGCCCCTGTTCTATGGCTACACCTTC
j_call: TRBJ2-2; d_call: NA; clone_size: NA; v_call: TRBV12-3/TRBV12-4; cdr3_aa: CASSRLVPGELFF; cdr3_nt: TGTGCCAGCAGTCGACTAGTTCCCGGGGAGCTGTTTTTT
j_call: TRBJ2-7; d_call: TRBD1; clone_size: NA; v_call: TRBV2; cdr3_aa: CASSETGGAVYEQYF; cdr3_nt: TGTGCCAGCAGTGAAACAGGGGGCGCTGTCTACGAGCAGTACTTC
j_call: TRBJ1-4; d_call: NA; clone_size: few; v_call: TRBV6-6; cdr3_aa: CASHNSEKLFF; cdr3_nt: TGTGCCAGCCACAACAGCGAAAAACTGTTTTTT
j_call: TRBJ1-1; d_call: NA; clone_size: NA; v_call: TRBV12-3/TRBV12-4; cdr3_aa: CASSLYFTDQAFF; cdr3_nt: TGTGCCAGCAGTTTATATTTCACGGACCAAGCTTTCTTT
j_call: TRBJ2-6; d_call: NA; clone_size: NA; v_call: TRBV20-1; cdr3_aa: CSARLQGAGANVLTF; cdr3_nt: TGCAGTGCTAGATTACAGGGAGCTGGGGCCAACGTCCTGACTTTC
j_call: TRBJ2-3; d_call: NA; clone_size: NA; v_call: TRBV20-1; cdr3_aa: CSARDPLAADTQYF; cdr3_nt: TGCAGTGCTAGAGACCCCCTGGCCGCAGATACGCAGTATTTT
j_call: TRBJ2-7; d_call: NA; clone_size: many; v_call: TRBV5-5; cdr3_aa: CASSGGKTPYEQYF; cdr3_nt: TGTGCCAGCAGCGGCGGGAAGACCCCCTACGAGCAGTACTTC
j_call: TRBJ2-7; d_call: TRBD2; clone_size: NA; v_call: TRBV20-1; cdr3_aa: CSASGLAGPEEQYF; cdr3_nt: TGCAGTGCTAGTGGACTAGCGGGGCCCGAAGAGCAGTACTTC
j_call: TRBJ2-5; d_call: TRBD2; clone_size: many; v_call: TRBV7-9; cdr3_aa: CASSQSGGQETQYF; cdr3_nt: TGTGCCAGCAGCCAAAGCGGGGGCCAAGAGACCCAGTACTTC
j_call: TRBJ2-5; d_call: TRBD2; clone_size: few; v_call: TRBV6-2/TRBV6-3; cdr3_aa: CASGSSGGATETQYF; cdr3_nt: TGTGCCAGCGGTTCTAGCGGGGGGGCCACAGAGACCCAGTACTTC
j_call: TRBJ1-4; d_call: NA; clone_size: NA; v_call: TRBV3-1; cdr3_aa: CASSLPGRGKLFF; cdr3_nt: TGTGCCAGCAGCCTTCCCGGCAGGGGAAAACTGTTTTTT
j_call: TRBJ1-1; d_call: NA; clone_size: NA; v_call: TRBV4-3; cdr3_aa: CASSQDLFPKGGTEAFF; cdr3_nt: TGCGCCAGCAGCCAAGATTTGTTCCCCAAGGGAGGGACTGAAGCTTTCTTT
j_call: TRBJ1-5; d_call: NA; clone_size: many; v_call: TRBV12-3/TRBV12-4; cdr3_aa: CASSPDSRNQPQHF; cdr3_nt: TGTGCCAGCAGTCCGGACAGTCGGAATCAGCCCCAGCATTTT
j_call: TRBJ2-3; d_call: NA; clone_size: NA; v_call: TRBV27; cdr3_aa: CASSPIVSTDTQYF; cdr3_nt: TGTGCCAGCAGTCCGATAGTAAGCACAGATACGCAGTATTTT
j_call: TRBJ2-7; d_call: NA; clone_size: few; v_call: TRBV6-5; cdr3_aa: CASSYEGRENDEQYF; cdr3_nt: TGTGCCAGCAGTTACGAGGGCAGGGAAAACGACGAGCAGTACTTC
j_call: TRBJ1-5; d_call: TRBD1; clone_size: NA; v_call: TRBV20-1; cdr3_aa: CSARDAGGAGKNQPQHF; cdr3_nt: TGCAGTGCTAGAGATGCAGGGGGCGCGGGAAAGAATCAGCCCCAGCATTTT
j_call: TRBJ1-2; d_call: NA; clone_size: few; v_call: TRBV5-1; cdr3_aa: CASSSVQGDGYTF; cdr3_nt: TGCGCCAGCAGCTCTGTACAAGGAGATGGCTACACCTTC
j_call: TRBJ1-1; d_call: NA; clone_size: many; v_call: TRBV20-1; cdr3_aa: CSARGGYGDTEAFF; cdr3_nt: TGCAGTGCTAGAGGCGGGTATGGGGACACTGAAGCTTTCTTT
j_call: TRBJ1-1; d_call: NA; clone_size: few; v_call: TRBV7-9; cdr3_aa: CASSLVTGAETEAFF; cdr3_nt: TGTGCCAGCAGCTTAGTAACCGGGGCGGAAACTGAAGCTTTCTTT
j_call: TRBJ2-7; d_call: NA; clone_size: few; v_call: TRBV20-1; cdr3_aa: CSAKSGVYEQYF; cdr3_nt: TGCAGTGCTAAATCGGGGGTCTACGAGCAGTACTTC
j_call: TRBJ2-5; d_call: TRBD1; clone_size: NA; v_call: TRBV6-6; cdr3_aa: CASSEDGQGVLETQYF; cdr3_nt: TGTGCCAGCAGCGAGGACGGACAGGGCGTCCTAGAGACCCAGTACTTC
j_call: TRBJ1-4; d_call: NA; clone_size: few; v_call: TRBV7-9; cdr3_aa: CASGASSGGEKLFF; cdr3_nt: TGTGCCAGCGGGGCATCCTCGGGAGGAGAAAAACTGTTTTTT
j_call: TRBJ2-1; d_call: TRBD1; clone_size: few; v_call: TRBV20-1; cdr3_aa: CSAFTPGTGSLRGGRNEQFF; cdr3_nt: TGCAGTGCTTTTACGCCCGGGACAGGGAGCCTGAGGGGGGGCAGGAATGAGCAGTTCTTC